Shown below are 20 T cell receptor beta chains from a single sample sequenced in a study of radiation and T cells in renal cell carcinoma. Time point reported: baseline pretreatment blood. The treatment: 15 Gy SBRT to primary tumor, nephrectomy 4 weeks later. Data came from immunoSEQ multiplex PCR; TCRdb stores just in-frame clones and leaves some out. Among 150,000 or so clones listed, 88% were seen once. The specimen comprised blood, sampled from a patient whose treatment included radiotherapy and nephrectomy. The receptors shown here come from a woman between 50 and 59 years old with renal cell carcinoma.

This clone came up once. The CDR3 nucleotides read TGTGCCAGCAGCCCCTCGGAGAGTCCGTGGGGGACCACTGAAGCTTTCTTT. It codes for CASSPSESPWGTTEAFF. The V gene is TRBV5-6, the J gene TRBJ1-1; a weak D match, TRBD1 (5 bases). The V gene lost 4 bases and the J gene lost 4 bases, with 23 bases spanning the gap. Germline V gene sequence: CDR1 SGHDT, CDR2 YYEEEE. The CDR3 covers 17 residues.

This clone appeared a single time. V is TRBV19 and J is TRBJ1-2; D unresolved. Trimming took off 3 bases at V and 4 bases at J, with 9 bases between the two ends. The CDR3 length is 13 residues. Germline V gives CDR1 LNHDA, CDR2 SQIVND (reference sequence). The CDR3 spells CASSIGSRYGYTF. The CDR3 bases are TGTGCCAGTAGTATCGGGTCCCGCTATGGCTACACCTTC.

The chain employs TRBV7-2 and TRBJ2-5; either TRBD1 or TRBD2 may fit D (5 bases each). V was cut by 5 bases and J by 1 base, with 11 bases left in between. Germline CDR1 and CDR2: SGHTA and FQGNSA. The CDR3 contains 14 residues. The CDR3 loop is CASSAGTAQETQYF. For the CDR3, the DNA is TGTGCCAGCAGCGCAGGGACGGCCCAAGAGACCCAGTACTTC.

CDR3 in DNA: TGTGCCAGCAGCTTGGGACTAGCAGAGACCCAGTACTTC. Amino acids: CASSLGLAETQYF. The V call is TRBV7-8, the J call TRBJ2-5, with 9 positions matching TRBD2. The V and J ends lost 3 bases and 4 bases, in that order; junction bases with no gene match: 0. Germline V gene sequence: CDR1 SGHVS, CDR2 FQNEAQ. The CDR3 contains 13 residues.

The chain recombines TRBV7-3 with TRBJ2-5, with no clear D. CDR1 SGHTA and CDR2 FQGTGA come from the germline V gene. V was clipped by 5 bases and J by 0 bases, with 7 bases between them. The CDR3 extends over 13 amino acids. The CDR3 DNA follows: TGTGCCAGCAGCAACAGCCACCAAGAGACCCAGTACTTC. This codes for CASSNSHQETQYF.

The rearrangement joins TRBV5-1 to TRBJ2-5; tentatively, D is TRBD2 (6 bases). V was pared by 2 bases and J by 2 bases, with 16 bases between. The V gene's germline CDR1 is SGHRS and CDR2 YFSETQ. The CDR3 extends over 16 amino acids. This CDR3 reads CASSLLGTQHQETQYF. CDR3 DNA: TGCGCCAGCAGCTTACTCGGGACTCAACATCAAGAGACCCAGTACTTC.

This clone was found once. J is TRBJ1-6 and V is TRBV7-2; no definite D call. The V gene lost 1 base and the J gene lost 6 bases, with 4 bases spanning the gap. The V gene's germline CDR1 is SGHTA and CDR2 FQGNSA. This CDR3 region has 13 residues. CDR3 DNA sequence: TGTGCCAGCAGCTTAGGGGTTAATTCACCCCTCCACTTT. It translates to CASSLGVNSPLHF.

The V and J genes are TRBV9 and TRBJ2-1, with D perhaps TRBD1 or TRBD2 (5 bases each). CDR1 and CDR2 from the germline V gene are SGDLS and YYNGEE. V lost 3 bases, J lost 9 bases, and 13 bases lay in between. The CDR3 is made up of 13 amino acids. The CDR3 is CASSGGSFGEQFF. In DNA, the CDR3 is TGTGCCAGCAGCGGGGGGAGTTTCGGTGAGCAGTTCTTC.

The chain employs TRBV25-1 and TRBJ2-5, with D unclear. Germline V lookup: CDR1 MGHDK, CDR2 SYGVNS. The CDR3 consists of 13 residues. The V and J ends lost 3 bases and 5 bases respectively, with 10 bases between them. The CDR3 region is CASSDHAGETQYF. The CDR3 bases are TGTGCCAGCAGTGACCACGCCGGGGAGACCCAGTACTTC.

This clone was seen a single time. The V gene is TRBV21-1, the J gene TRBJ2-1; TRBD1 is the table's D call, not checked against the DNA. TRBV21-1 is designated a pseudogene. The CDR3 is 14 residues long. CDR3 loop: CASPDYWTVNEQFF. The CDR3 nucleotides are TGTGCCAGCCCCGATTACTGGACAGTTAATGAGCAGTTCTTC.

The V call is TRBV19, the J call TRBJ2-1, with D hard to call. The CDR3 contains 15 residues. CDR1 is LNHDA and CDR2 is SQIVND in the germline V gene (reference sequence). V was cut by 3 bases and J by 1 base, with 10 bases left in between. CDR3 loop: CASSMKGNSYNEQFF. The CDR3 nucleotides read TGTGCCAGTAGTATGAAGGGTAATTCCTACAATGAGCAGTTCTTC.

The chain has TRBV29-1 and TRBJ2-1, with a weak D call TRBD1 (5 bases). CDR1 is SQVTM, CDR2 ANQGSEA, per germline. The CDR3 runs to 15 residues. The V and J ends lost 3 bases and 2 bases respectively, with 14 bases between them. CDR3 bases: TGCAGCGTTGACTCCGGACACCGCACCTACAATGAGCAGTTCTTC. It codes for CSVDSGHRTYNEQFF.

The J gene is TRBJ2-5, the V gene TRBV2, with D possibly matching TRBD1 (6 bases). V was pared by 2 bases and J by 3 bases, with 16 bases between. CDR3 length equals 16 residues. From germline, CDR1 is SNHLY and CDR2 FYNNEI. CDR3 amino acids: CASSEFRGTTKETQYF. The DNA for the CDR3 is TGTGCCAGCAGTGAATTTAGGGGGACGACCAAAGAGACCCAGTACTTC.

The V gene is TRBV11-2, the J gene TRBJ2-7; the match to TRBD2 covers 11 bases. CDR3 length equals 15 residues. The J segment lost 3 bases and the V segment lost 2 bases, leaving 3 bases of the junction unmatched. Germline CDR1 reads SGHAT; CDR2 reads FQNNGV. CDR3 loop: CASSLMLAGGYEQYF. The DNA of the CDR3 is TGTGCCAGCAGCTTAATGCTAGCGGGGGGCTACGAGCAGTACTTC.

The chain couples TRBV6-5 to TRBJ1-4; D uncertain. The CDR3 covers 16 residues. Germline CDR1 MNHEY, CDR2 SVGAGI. The V end lost 2 bases, the J end lost 0 bases, and 10 bases lay between the germline ends. Here the CDR3 reads CASSYARSATNEKLFF. Here the CDR3 DNA reads TGTGCCAGCAGTTACGCCCGGAGTGCAACTAATGAAAAACTGTTTTTT.

This clone came up once. The CDR3 region is CSARQETQYF. CDR3 nucleotide sequence: TGCAGTGCCCGCCAGGAGACCCAGTACTTC. The chain combines TRBV20-1 with TRBJ2-5; D unresolved. This CDR3 has 10 amino acids. V was cut by 6 bases and J by 5 bases, with 7 bases left in between. Germline values: CDR1 DFQATT, CDR2 SNEGSKA (reference sequence).

This clone was picked up one time. V gene TRBV28 combines with J gene TRBJ2-7; the D is unclear. CDR3 length: 16 amino acids. Germline V gene sequence: CDR1 MDHEN, CDR2 SYDVKM. V was pared by 2 bases and J by 0 bases, with 14 bases between. This CDR3 reads CASSLGPVTSSYEQYF. DNA for the CDR3: TGTGCCAGCAGTTTAGGGCCGGTGACCAGCTCCTACGAGCAGTACTTC.

The chain couples TRBV2 to TRBJ2-7, with 15 positions matching TRBD2. V lost 5 bases, J lost 9 bases, and 11 bases stayed unmatched. Germline V lookup: CDR1 SNHLY, CDR2 FYNNEI. The CDR3 length is 16 residues. CDR3 sequence: CASSRVGTSGGKVQYF. The DNA for the CDR3 is TGTGCCAGCAGTAGAGTTGGGACTAGCGGGGGGAAAGTGCAGTACTTC.

The rearrangement joins TRBV12-5 to TRBJ2-7; 8 positions match TRBD1. The CDR3 has 14 amino acids. Germline assignment: CDR1 LGHNT and CDR2 FRNRAP. V trimming: 5 bases; J trimming: 2 bases; junction bases outside the gene matches: 5. CDR3 DNA sequence: TGTGCTAGTGGTCCCCAACAGGGGGCCTACGAGCAGTACTTC. Its translation is CASGPQQGAYEQYF.

The gene calls are TRBV2 and TRBJ2-2; D ambiguous. Looked up from germline, CDR1 is SNHLY and CDR2 is FYNNEI. The CDR3 loop spans 14 amino acids. The germline V and J ends were trimmed by 1 base and 3 bases, with 6 bases remaining between them. This CDR3 is CASSEVPDTGELFF. Written as DNA, the CDR3 is TGTGCCAGCAGTGAAGTGCCCGACACCGGGGAGCTGTTTTTT.